Below, 27 T cell receptor beta chains from the same sample are listed, as sequenced in a study of vaccination and CD4 T cells after COVID-19. The treatment is: approximately nine-day PBMC culture with coronavirus spike peptide pools or control peptides (ViraFEST assay). An Oncomine TCR Beta short-read assay was used to sequence the DNA from cultured CD4+ T cells. TCRdb re-derived calls from the PCR reads in MiXCR, one entry per CDR3 protein. The table shows approximately 18,000 distinct CDR3 sequences, with approximately 53% occurring only once. Antigen specificity for these receptors is unknown. Source material: CD4+ T cells from blood, cultured in vitro. The receptor source for this set is a human donor who had recovered from COVID-19.

This clonotype turned up a few times. This chain joins TRBV20-1 and TRBJ1-3, with D unresolved. The CDR3 has 12 residues. Trimming cost V 3 bases and J 4 bases, with 7 bases left between them. CDR1 is DFQATT, CDR2 SNEGSKA, per germline (reference sequence). The CDR3: CSARVAGNTIYF. In nucleotides, the CDR3 is TGCAGTGCTAGGGTAGCGGGAAACACCATATATTTT.

The rearrangement joins TRBV6-1 to TRBJ2-4; 8 bases align to TRBD1. The germline gives CDR1 MNHNS, CDR2 SASEGT. This CDR3 contains 17 residues. J was trimmed by 3 bases and V by 6 bases; bases with no gene match: 13. The CDR3 protein is CASSPVDRARVKNIQYF. In DNA, the CDR3 is TGTGCCAGCAGCCCCGTGGACAGGGCACGTGTCAAAAACATTCAGTACTTC.

The chain combines TRBV19 with TRBJ2-7; TRBD2 is a possible D gene (7 bases). V lost 5 bases, J lost 6 bases, and 17 bases lay in between. Germline loops: CDR1 LNHDA, CDR2 SQIVND (reference sequence). The CDR3 is 14 amino acids. The CDR3, as DNA: TGTGCCAGTAGTCAAGGGGCGGGGGCGGCCGAGCAGTACTTC. This codes for CASSQGAGAAEQYF. The entire variable domain, with the rest obtained from reference TRBV19 and TRBJ2-7, is as follows: DGGITQSPKYLFRKEGQNVTLSCEQNLNHDAMYWYRQDPGQGLRLIYYSQIVNDFQKGDIAEGYSVSREKKESFPLTVTSAQKNPTAFYLCASSQGAGAAEQYFGPGTRLTVT.

This clonotype was picked up a small number of times. The rearrangement joins TRBV6-1 to TRBJ1-2; a weak D match, TRBD1 (5 bases). Trimming stripped 5 bases from V and 7 bases from J, with 17 bases between. This CDR3 has 14 residues. Germline V lookup: CDR1 MNHNS, CDR2 SASEGT. CDR3 in amino acids: CASSLILGESGYTF. In DNA form, the CDR3 reads TGTGCCAGCAGTCTAATCCTAGGGGAATCTGGCTACACCTTC.

This rearrangement joins TRBV2 to TRBJ2-5; 11 positions agree with TRBD1. The CDR3 totals 14 residues. The V segment lost 8 bases and the J segment 8 bases; nucleotides outside the gene matches: 10. CDR1 and CDR2 from the germline V gene are SNHLY and FYNNEI. CDR3 in amino acids: CASLRDRGGITQYF. The CDR3 bases are TGTGCCAGCTTAAGGGACAGGGGGGGGATCACCCAGTACTTC. The entire variable domain, with the rest obtained from reference TRBV2 and TRBJ2-5, is as follows: EPEVTQTPSHQVTQMGQEVILRCVPISNHLYFYWYRQILGQKVEFLVSFYNNEISEKSEIFDDQFSVERPDGSNFTLKIRSTKLEDSAMYFCASLRDRGGITQYFGPGTRLLVL.

Judged by abundance, this clonotype is medium-sized (0.01 to 0.1%). The chain is built from TRBV12-3 or TRBV12-4 and TRBJ1-1; D is perhaps TRBD1 (6 bases). With 6 bases removed from V and 0 bases from J, the gap between germline ends came to 8 bases. The CDR3 loop spans 13 amino acids. This CDR3 is CASRRDMNTEAFF. Here the CDR3 DNA reads TGTGCCAGCAGGAGGGACATGAACACTGAAGCTTTCTTT.

The V and J genes are TRBV2 and TRBJ1-2; 8 bases fit TRBD1. The CDR3 has 15 residues. Germline values: CDR1 SNHLY, CDR2 FYNNEI. Trimming at V came to 3 bases and at J to 8 bases, leaving 11 bases not matched to a gene. CDR3 residues: CASSEIQGARVGYTF. CDR3 sequence (DNA): TGTGCCAGCAGTGAGATCCAGGGGGCGCGAGTCGGCTACACCTTC.

V and J are TRBV10-3 and TRBJ2-5, with a tentative D call TRBD1 (6 bases). The germline gives CDR1 ENHRY, CDR2 SYGVKD. The CDR3 spans 16 residues. Trimming pared 6 bases from V and 2 bases from J, leaving 19 bases between. The CDR3 region is CAIRPSGAGRQETQYF. As DNA, the CDR3 is TGTGCCATCAGACCATCAGGGGCAGGGAGACAAGAGACCCAGTACTTC.

The rearrangement joins TRBV12-3 or TRBV12-4 to TRBJ2-1; 9 bases agree with TRBD2. This CDR3 spans 15 amino acids. Losses at the gene ends were 6 bases for V and 2 bases for J; bases not matched to a gene: 5. The CDR3 loop reads CASRVREGTYNEQFF. CDR3 nucleotide sequence: TGTGCCAGCAGAGTGCGGGAGGGGACCTACAATGAGCAGTTCTTC.

This clonotype was seen a few times. The chain employs TRBV20-1 and TRBJ1-5; D unclear. V was shortened by 3 bases and J by 5 bases, with 11 bases between the two germline ends. CDR3 length: 13 residues. Germline CDR1 is DFQATT and CDR2 is SNEGSKA (reference sequence). The DNA of the CDR3 is TGCAGTGCTAGTTTCCAGCCAGATCAGCCCCAGCATTTT. Amino acids: CSASFQPDQPQHF.

This clonotype turned up a few times. This chain connects TRBV11-2 to TRBJ2-7; D possibly uses TRBD1 or TRBD2 (6 bases each). Trimming took off 4 bases at V and 3 bases at J, with 19 bases between the two ends. The length of the CDR3 is 16 residues. Germline assignment: CDR1 SGHAT and CDR2 FQNNGV. The CDR3: CASSWGVGQIVYEQYF. The CDR3 nucleotides are TGTGCCAGCAGCTGGGGGGTAGGACAGATCGTCTACGAGCAGTACTTC.

V usage is TRBV7-3 and J usage is TRBJ1-2, with 10 bases identical to TRBD1. With V trimmed by 3 bases and J by 3 bases, 4 bases remained unmatched. The CDR3 has 15 residues. The germline gives CDR1 SGHTA, CDR2 FQGTGA. The CDR3 coding sequence is TGTGCCAGCAGCTTGAGTGGGACAGGGGACTATGGCTACACCTTC. It is translated as CASSLSGTGDYGYTF.

This chain joins TRBV12-3 or TRBV12-4 and TRBJ1-5; D gene uncertain. V was trimmed by 5 bases and J by 7 bases, leaving 12 bases between them. This CDR3 region has 13 residues. The CDR3 region is CASSRRGSQPQHF. In DNA form, the CDR3 reads TGTGCCAGCAGTCGCCGCGGGAGCCAGCCCCAGCATTTT.

This clonotype was found a few times. The chain couples TRBV20-1 to TRBJ1-3; tentatively, D is TRBD1 (5 bases). Trimming removed 3 bases from V and 0 bases from J, with 15 bases in between. Germline lookup yields CDR1 DFQATT and CDR2 SNEGSKA (reference sequence). This CDR3 is built from 16 residues. In DNA, the CDR3 is TGCAGTGCTAGGGACATCGGAACTAGCTCTGGAAACACCATATATTTT. Translated: CSARDIGTSSGNTIYF.

The chain is built from TRBV5-4 and TRBJ2-3; 11 nucleotides match TRBD2. Germline assignment: CDR1 SGHNT and CDR2 YYREEE (reference sequence). V lost 4 bases to trimming and J lost 2 bases; unmatched junction nucleotides: 12. This CDR3 comprises 18 residues. The DNA of the CDR3 is TGTGCCAGCAGCCCGGGACTAGCGGCGCATGCACTCACAGATACGCAGTATTTT. This sequence encodes CASSPGLAAHALTDTQYF.

This clonotype came up a few times. The V and J genes are TRBV29-1 and TRBJ2-3, with TRBD2 matching 10 bases. V lost 4 bases to trimming and J lost 0 bases; unmatched junction nucleotides: 4. The CDR3 length is 15 residues. Germline V gives CDR1 SQVTM, CDR2 ANQGSEA. The CDR3 spells CSVVPSGSSTDTQYF. CDR3 sequence (DNA): TGCAGCGTTGTGCCTAGCGGGAGTAGCACAGATACGCAGTATTTT.

Here the CDR3 DNA reads TGTGCCAGCAGCAAAGCCCAGGGAATTGGCGAGCAGTACTTC. This gives the protein CASSKAQGIGEQYF. The chain carries TRBV21-1 and TRBJ2-7; TRBD1, the table's D call, lacks a check against the DNA. TRBV21-1 counts as a pseudogene. CDR3 length: 14 residues.

The V gene is TRBV2, the J gene TRBJ2-4, with 7 nucleotides matching TRBD2. From germline, CDR1 is SNHLY and CDR2 FYNNEI. The V gene end was trimmed by 6 bases and the J gene end by 4 bases; junction bases not matched to a gene: 15. This CDR3 region has 17 residues. The CDR3 sequence is CASRGGEGAGSKNIQYF. The DNA for the CDR3 is TGTGCCAGCAGGGGAGGGGAAGGAGCGGGGTCGAAAAACATTCAGTACTTC.

The chain couples TRBV20-1 to TRBJ1-1; D is unresolved. The germline V gene encodes CDR1 DFQATT and CDR2 SNEGSKA (reference sequence). The ends were cut back, 2 bases at V and 3 bases at J, with 19 bases in the middle. This CDR3 contains 16 residues. This CDR3 reads CSARYPGRGSDTEAFF. The CDR3 coding sequence is TGCAGTGCTAGATACCCGGGCCGGGGATCGGACACTGAAGCTTTCTTT.

The chain's CDR3 is CASSHLGAGRYTF. In DNA form, the CDR3 reads TGTGCCAGCAGCCACCTGGGGGCAGGTCGCTACACCTTC. The rearrangement uses TRBV12-3 or TRBV12-4 and TRBJ1-2; weak D call: TRBD1 (6 bases). V lost 6 bases and J lost 9, with 17 bases in between. CDR3 length: 13 amino acids.

The chain recombines TRBV28 with TRBJ2-1; D possibly corresponds to TRBD2 (6 bases). Trimming took off 7 bases at V and 0 bases at J, with 16 bases between the two ends. The CDR3 covers 16 residues. The germline V gene has CDR1 MDHEN and CDR2 SYDVKM. CDR3 DNA: TGTGCCAGCACCCTCGCTGGGGGGAGCTCCTACAATGAGCAGTTCTTC. Translated, it gives CASTLAGGSSYNEQFF.

The rearrangement links TRBV5-1 to TRBJ2-5; the D is unclear. The germline gives CDR1 SGHRS, CDR2 YFSETQ. Between the trimmed V and J ends, which lost 0 bases and 10 bases, there was a span of 10 bases. The CDR3 extends over 12 amino acids. In DNA form, the CDR3 reads TGCGCCAGCAGCTTGGATCCCTGGGACCAGTACTTC. This gives the protein CASSLDPWDQYF.

This clonotype was found once. The chain carries TRBV24-1 and TRBJ2-3; D may be TRBD2 (6 bases). CDR1 is KGHDR, CDR2 SFDVKD, per germline. The V and J ends lost 3 bases and 6 bases respectively, with 15 bases between them. The CDR3 has 15 residues. The CDR3 nucleotides read TGTGCCACCAGTGATCCTAGCGAAAGGGCCGATACGCAGTATTTT. Its translation is CATSDPSERADTQYF.

This chain links TRBV15 with TRBJ2-5; 9 nucleotides match TRBD2. Germline V gene lookup returns CDR1 LNHNV and CDR2 YYDKDF (reference sequence). Trimming removed 1 base from V and 3 bases from J; junction bases left unmatched: 6. The CDR3 sequence is 16 residues long. CDR3 amino acids: CATSRGLAGTKETQYF. The CDR3, as DNA: TGTGCCACCAGCAGAGGGCTAGCGGGGACCAAAGAGACCCAGTACTTC.

The chain carries TRBV19 and TRBJ1-6; D is undetermined. CDR3 length: 14 amino acids. Germline CDR1 reads LNHDA; CDR2 reads SQIVND (reference sequence). The V end lost 2 bases, the J end lost 11 bases, and 13 bases lay between the germline ends. CDR3 in DNA: TGTGCCAGTAGTATAAGGACTATGATTGCACCCCTCCACTTT. Translation gives CASSIRTMIAPLHF.

The J gene is TRBJ2-2, the V gene TRBV27, with D hard to call. Germline CDR1 is MNHEY and CDR2 is SMNVEV (reference sequence). This CDR3 has 9 residues. Trimming removed 9 bases from V and 9 bases from J, with 5 bases in between. The CDR3 coding sequence is TGTGCCAGTGCCCGGGAGCTGTTTTTT. It translates to CASARELFF.

The chain recombines TRBV6-1 with TRBJ2-7, with TRBD2 matching 9 bases. The CDR3 consists of 14 residues. Germline V gives CDR1 MNHNS, CDR2 SASEGT. J lost 3 bases, V lost 6 bases, and 6 bases had no gene match. Here the CDR3 reads CASRNSGGYYEQYF. CDR3 nucleotides: TGTGCCAGCAGGAATAGCGGGGGTTACTACGAGCAGTACTTC.